This T cell receptor (beta chain) was sequenced in a study of T cell changes during pregnancy in multiple sclerosis. Sequencing used immunoSEQ multiplex PCR; TCRdb keeps in-frame clones, though not all of them. This sample has 40,000 to 60,000 clones, with around 93% found just once. Germline CDR1 is SNHLY and CDR2 is FYNNEI. This CDR3 region has 15 residues. Trimming took 3 bases from V and 1 from J, leaving 12 bases between them. The source is a female donor with multiple sclerosis, enrolled in a pregnancy study. Sequenced material: peripheral blood, taken after pregnancy. The V and J genes are TRBV2 and TRBJ1-1, with D perhaps matching TRBD1 (5 bases). CDR3 protein: CASSDLGQGNTEAFF. For the CDR3, the DNA is TGTGCCAGCAGTGATCTGGGGCAAGGGAACACTGAAGCTTTCTTT.